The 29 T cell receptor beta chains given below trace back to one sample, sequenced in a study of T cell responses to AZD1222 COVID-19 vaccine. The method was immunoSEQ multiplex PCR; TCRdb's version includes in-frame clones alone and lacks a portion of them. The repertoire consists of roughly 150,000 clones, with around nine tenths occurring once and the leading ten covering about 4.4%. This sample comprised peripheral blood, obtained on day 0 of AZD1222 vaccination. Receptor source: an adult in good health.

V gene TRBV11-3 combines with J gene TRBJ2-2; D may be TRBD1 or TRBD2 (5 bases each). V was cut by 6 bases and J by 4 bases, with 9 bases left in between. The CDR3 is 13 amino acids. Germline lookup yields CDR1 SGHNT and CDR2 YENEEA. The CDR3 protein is CASSPGTTGELFF. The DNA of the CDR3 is TGTGCCAGCAGTCCAGGGACCACCGGGGAGCTGTTTTTT.

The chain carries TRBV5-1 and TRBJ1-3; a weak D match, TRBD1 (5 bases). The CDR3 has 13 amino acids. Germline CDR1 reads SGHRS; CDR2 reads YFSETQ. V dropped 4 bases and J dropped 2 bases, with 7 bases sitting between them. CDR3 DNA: TGCGCCAGCAGCGGGGCGGCTGGAAACACCATATATTTT. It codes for CASSGAAGNTIYF.

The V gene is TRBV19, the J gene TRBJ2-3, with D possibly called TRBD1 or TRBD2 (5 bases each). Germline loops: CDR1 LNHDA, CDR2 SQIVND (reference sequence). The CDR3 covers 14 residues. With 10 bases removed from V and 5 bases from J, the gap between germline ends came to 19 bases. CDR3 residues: CATTRGDWRDTQYF. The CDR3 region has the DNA TGTGCCACCACACGAGGGGATTGGAGAGATACGCAGTATTTT.

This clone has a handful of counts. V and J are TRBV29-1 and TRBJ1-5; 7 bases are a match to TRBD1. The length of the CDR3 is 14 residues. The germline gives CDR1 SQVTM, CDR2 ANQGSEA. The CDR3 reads CSYKTGNSNQPQHF. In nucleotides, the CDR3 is TGCAGTTACAAGACAGGGAATAGCAATCAGCCCCAGCATTTT. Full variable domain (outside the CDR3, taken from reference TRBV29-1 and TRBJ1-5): SAVISQKPSRDICQRGTSLTIQCQVDSQVTMMFWYRQQPGQSLTLIATANQGSEATYESGFVIDKFPISRPNLTFSTLTVSNMSPEDSSIYLCSYKTGNSNQPQHFGDGTRLSIL.

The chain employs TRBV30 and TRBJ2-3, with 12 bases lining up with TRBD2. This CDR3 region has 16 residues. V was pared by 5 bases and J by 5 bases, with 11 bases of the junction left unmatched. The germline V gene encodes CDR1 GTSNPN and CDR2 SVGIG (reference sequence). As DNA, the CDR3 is TGTGCCTGGTCTCTCGGACTAGCGGGATCAGGAGATACGCAGTATTTT. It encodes CAWSLGLAGSGDTQYF.

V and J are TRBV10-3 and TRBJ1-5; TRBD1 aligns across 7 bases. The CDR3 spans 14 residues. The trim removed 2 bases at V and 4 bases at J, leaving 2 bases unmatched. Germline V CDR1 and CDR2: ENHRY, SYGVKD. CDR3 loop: CAISEMTGNQPQHF. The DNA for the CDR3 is TGTGCCATCAGTGAGATGACAGGGAATCAGCCCCAGCATTTT.

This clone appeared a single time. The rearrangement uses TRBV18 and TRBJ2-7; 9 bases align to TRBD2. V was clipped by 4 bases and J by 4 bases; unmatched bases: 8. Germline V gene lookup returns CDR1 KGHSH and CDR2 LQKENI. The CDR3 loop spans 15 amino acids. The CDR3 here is CASSRTRLADYEQYF. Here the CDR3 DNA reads TGTGCCAGCTCACGGACCAGACTAGCGGATTACGAGCAGTACTTC. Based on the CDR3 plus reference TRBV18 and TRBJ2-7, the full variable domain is NAGVMQNPRHLVRRRGQEARLRCSPMKGHSHVYWYRQLPEEGLKFMVYLQKENIIDESGMPKERFSAEFPKEGPSILRIQQVVRGDSAAYFCASSRTRLADYEQYFGPGTRLTVT.

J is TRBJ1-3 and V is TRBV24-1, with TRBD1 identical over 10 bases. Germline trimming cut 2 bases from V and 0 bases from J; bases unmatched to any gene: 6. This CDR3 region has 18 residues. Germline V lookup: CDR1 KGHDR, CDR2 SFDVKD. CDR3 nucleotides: TGTGCCACCAGTGATTATGGGACAGGGGAATACTCTGGAAACACCATATATTTT. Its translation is CATSDYGTGEYSGNTIYF.

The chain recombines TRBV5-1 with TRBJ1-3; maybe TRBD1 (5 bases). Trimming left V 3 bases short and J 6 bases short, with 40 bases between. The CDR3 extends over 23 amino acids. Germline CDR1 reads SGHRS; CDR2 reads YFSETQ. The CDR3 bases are TGCGCCAGCAGCTCCGGGCGGGGGTTTAGGCGTAAACATGGATCGGATTCGGTAAACACCATATATTTT. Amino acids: CASSSGRGFRRKHGSDSVNTIYF. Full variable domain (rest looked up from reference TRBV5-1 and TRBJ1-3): KAGVTQTPRYLIKTRGQQVTLSCSPISGHRSVSWYQQTPGQGLQFLFEYFSETQRNKGNFPGRFSGRQFSNSRSEMNVSTLELGDSALYLCASSSGRGFRRKHGSDSVNTIYFGEGSWLTVV.

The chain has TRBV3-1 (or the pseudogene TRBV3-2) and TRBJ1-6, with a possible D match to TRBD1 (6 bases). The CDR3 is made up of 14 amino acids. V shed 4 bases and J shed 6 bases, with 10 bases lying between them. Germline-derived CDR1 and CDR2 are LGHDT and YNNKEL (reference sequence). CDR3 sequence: CASSLFRGNSPLHF. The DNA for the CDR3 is TGTGCCAGCAGCCTGTTCAGGGGTAATTCACCCCTCCACTTT.

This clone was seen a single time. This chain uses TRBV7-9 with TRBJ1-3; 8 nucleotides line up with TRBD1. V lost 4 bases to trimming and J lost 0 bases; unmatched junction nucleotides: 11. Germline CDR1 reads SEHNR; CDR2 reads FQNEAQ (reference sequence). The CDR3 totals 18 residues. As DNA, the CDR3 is TGTGCCAGCAGCTCCCCCGGGTGGACAGGGCACTCTGGAAACACCATATATTTT. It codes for CASSSPGWTGHSGNTIYF. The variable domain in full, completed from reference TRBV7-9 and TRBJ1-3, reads DTGVSQNPRHKITKRGQNVTFRCDPISEHNRLYWYRQTLGQGPEFLTYFQNEAQLEKSRLLSDRFSAERPKGSFSTLEIQRTEQGDSAMYLCASSSPGWTGHSGNTIYFGEGSWLTVV.

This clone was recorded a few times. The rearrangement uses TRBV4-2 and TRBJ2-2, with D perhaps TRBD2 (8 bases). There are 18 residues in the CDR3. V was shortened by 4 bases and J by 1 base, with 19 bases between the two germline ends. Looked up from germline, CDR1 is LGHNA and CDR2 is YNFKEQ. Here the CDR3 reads CASSRTPGGTENTGELFF. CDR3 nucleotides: TGTGCCAGCAGCCGTACCCCGGGGGGGACAGAGAACACCGGGGAGCTGTTTTTT.

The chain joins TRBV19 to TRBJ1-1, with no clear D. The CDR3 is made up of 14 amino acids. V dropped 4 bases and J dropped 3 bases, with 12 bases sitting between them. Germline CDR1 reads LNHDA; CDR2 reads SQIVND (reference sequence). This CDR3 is CASSNTRTDTEAFF. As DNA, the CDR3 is TGTGCCAGTAGTAATACGAGGACGGACACTGAAGCTTTCTTT.

For the CDR3, the DNA is TGTGCCAGCAGCTTGGGCCCCCCTTCACCCCTCCACTTT. Its protein product is CASSLGPPSPLHF. The V call is TRBV5-5, the J call TRBJ1-6; D uncertain. This CDR3 contains 13 residues. Germline V lookup: CDR1 SGHKS, CDR2 YYEKEE (reference sequence). Trimming removed 0 bases at V and 9 bases at J, with 7 bases between.

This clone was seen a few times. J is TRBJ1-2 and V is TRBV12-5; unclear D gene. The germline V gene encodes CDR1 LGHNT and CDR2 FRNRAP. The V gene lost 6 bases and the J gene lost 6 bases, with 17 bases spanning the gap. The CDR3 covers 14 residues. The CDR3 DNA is TGTGCTAGTGGCCGAACTACTACAGTGCATGGCTACACCTTC. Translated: CASGRTTTVHGYTF.

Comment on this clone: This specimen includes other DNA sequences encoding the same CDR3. The CDR3 nucleotides read TGCGCCAGCAGCCGTACAGGGGATACTGAAGCTTTCTTT. Amino acids: CASSRTGDTEAFF. The V gene is TRBV4-1, the J gene TRBJ1-1; 7 positions match TRBD1. The germline CDR1 and CDR2 sequences are MGHRA and YSYEKL. The CDR3 extends over 13 amino acids. Trimming cost V 4 bases and J 5 bases; bases outside gene matches: 4.

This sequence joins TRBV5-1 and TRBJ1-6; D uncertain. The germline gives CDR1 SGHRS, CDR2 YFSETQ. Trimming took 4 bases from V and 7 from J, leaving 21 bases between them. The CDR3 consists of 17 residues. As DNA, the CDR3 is TGCGCCAGCAGCCCCGGAGGGCAGGCAGCTGGAAATTCACCCCTCCACTTT. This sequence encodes CASSPGGQAAGNSPLHF.

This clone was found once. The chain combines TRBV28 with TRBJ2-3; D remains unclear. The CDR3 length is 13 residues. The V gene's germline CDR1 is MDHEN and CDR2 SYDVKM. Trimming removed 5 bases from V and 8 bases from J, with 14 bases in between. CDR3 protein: CASSDTVFGTQYF. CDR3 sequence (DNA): TGTGCCAGCAGTGATACGGTTTTCGGTACGCAGTATTTT.

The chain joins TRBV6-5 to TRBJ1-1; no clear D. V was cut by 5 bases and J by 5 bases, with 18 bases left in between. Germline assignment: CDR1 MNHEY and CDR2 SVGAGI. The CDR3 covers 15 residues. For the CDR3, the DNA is TGTGCCAGCAGTATAGGACGGACCCTGGGGACTGAAGCTTTCTTT. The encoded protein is CASSIGRTLGTEAFF.

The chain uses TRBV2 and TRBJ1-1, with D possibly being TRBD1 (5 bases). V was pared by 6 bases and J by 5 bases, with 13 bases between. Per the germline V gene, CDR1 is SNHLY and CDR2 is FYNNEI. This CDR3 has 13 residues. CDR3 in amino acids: CASRGQGGTEAFF. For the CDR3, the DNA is TGTGCCAGCAGGGGGCAGGGCGGGACTGAAGCTTTCTTT.

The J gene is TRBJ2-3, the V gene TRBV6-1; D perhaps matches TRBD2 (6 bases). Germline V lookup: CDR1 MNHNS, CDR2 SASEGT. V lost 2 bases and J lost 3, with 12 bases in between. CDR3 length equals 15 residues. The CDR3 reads CASSESLGGTDTQYF. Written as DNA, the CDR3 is TGTGCCAGCAGTGAAAGTCTTGGGGGGACAGATACGCAGTATTTT.

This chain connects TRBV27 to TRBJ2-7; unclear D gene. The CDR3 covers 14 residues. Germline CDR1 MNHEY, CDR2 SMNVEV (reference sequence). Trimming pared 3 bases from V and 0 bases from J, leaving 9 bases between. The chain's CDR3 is CASSLAAISYEQYF. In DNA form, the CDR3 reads TGTGCCAGCAGTTTGGCGGCCATCTCCTACGAGCAGTACTTC.

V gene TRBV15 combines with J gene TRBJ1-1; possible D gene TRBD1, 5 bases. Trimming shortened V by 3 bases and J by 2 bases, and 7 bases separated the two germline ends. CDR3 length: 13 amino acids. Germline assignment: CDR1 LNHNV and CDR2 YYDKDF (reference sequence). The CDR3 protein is CATSSRVNTEAFF. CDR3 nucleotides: TGTGCCACCAGCAGCAGGGTAAACACTGAAGCTTTCTTT.

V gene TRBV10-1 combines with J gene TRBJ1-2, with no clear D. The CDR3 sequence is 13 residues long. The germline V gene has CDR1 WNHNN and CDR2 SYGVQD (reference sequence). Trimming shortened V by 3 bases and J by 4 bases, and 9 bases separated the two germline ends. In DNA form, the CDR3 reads TGCGCCAGCAGTGACGGCAGCCTCTATGGCTACACCTTC. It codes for CASSDGSLYGYTF.

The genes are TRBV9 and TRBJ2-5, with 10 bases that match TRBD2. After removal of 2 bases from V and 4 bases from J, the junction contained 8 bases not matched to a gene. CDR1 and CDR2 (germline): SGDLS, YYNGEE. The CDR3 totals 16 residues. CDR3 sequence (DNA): TGTGCCAGCAGCGTTGGCCCTAGCGGGGGCGGAGAGACCCAGTACTTC. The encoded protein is CASSVGPSGGGETQYF.

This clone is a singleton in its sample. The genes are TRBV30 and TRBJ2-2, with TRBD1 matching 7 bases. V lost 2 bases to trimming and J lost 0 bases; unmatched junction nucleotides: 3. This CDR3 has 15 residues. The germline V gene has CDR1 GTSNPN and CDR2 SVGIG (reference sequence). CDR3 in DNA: TGTGCCTGGAGTTGGGACAGCTCGAACACCGGGGAGCTGTTTTTT. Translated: CAWSWDSSNTGELFF. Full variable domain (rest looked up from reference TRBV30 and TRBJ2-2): SQTIHQWPATLVQPVGSPLSLECTVEGTSNPNLYWYRQAAGRGLQLLFYSVGIGQISSEVPQNLSASRPQDRQFILSSKKLLLSDSGFYLCAWSWDSSNTGELFFGEGSRLTVL.

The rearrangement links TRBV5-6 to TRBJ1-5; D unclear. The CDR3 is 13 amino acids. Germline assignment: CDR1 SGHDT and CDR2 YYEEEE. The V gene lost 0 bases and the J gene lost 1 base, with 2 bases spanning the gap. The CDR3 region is CASSLGSNQPQHF. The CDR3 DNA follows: TGTGCCAGCAGCTTGGGGAGCAATCAGCCCCAGCATTTT.

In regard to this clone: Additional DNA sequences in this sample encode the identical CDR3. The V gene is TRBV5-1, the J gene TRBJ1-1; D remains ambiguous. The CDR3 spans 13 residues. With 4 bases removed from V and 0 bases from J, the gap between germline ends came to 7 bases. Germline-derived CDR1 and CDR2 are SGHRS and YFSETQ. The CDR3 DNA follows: TGCGCCAGCAGCCCTGACTTGAACACTGAAGCTTTCTTT. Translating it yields CASSPDLNTEAFF.

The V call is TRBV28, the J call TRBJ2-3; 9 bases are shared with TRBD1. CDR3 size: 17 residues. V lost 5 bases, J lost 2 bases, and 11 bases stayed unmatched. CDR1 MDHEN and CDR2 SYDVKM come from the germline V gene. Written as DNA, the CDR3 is TGTGCCAGCAGTCCCACCGACAGGGGGACAAACACAGATACGCAGTATTTT. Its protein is CASSPTDRGTNTDTQYF.